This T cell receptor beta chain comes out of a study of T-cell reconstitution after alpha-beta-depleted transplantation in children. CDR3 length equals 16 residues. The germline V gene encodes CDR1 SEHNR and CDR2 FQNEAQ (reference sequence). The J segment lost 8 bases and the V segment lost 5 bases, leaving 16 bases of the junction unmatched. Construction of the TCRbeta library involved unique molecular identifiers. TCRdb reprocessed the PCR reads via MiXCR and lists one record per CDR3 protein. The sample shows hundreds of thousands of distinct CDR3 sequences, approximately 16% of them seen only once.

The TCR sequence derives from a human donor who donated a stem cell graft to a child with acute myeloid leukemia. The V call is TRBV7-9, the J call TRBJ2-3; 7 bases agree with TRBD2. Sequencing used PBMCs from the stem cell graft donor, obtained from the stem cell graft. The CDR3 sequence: CASSPGGASGRGTQYF. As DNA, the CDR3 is TGTGCCAGCAGCCCTGGAGGGGCTAGCGGTAGAGGTACGCAGTATTTT.